This T cell receptor (beta chain) emerged from a study of blood T cell repertoires in COVID-19. Study background: COVID-19 samples, acute and convalescent, were from the United States, Italy and Spain. T cells, B-cell-depleted T cells, or PBMCs supplied cDNA or gDNA.

The assay was immunoSEQ multiplex PCR, and TCRdb's table has in-frame clones only and misses some. The table has more than 110,000 clones, roughly four fifths seen once. Germline loops: CDR1 LGHNA, CDR2 YSLEER. The CDR3 is made up of 17 amino acids. With V trimmed by 4 bases and J by 4 bases, 15 bases remained unmatched. The specimen was peripheral blood. The V and J genes are TRBV4-3 and TRBJ1-2, with 7 bases lining up with TRBD1. This clonotype originated in a human donor in a cohort sampled during active COVID-19. The CDR3 bases are TGCGCCAGCAGCCCAGAGACAGGGCGCACCTATCTCTATGGCTACACCTTC. Encoded protein: CASSPETGRTYLYGYTF.